This T cell receptor beta chain derives from a study of blood T cells in healthy people across ages. Study-wide points: Roughly linear declines in TCR beta diversity per million T cells occurred with age.

Alongside a J-beta primer mix, a sample-barcoded 5' primer served in a second PCR lasting about 7 to 12 cycles. The authors tagged each cDNA molecule using a template-switch adaptor with 12 random nucleotides. Each CDR3 protein is one row after TCRdb ran MiXCR on the 5' RACE reads. The table shows 790,000 or so distinct CDR3 sequences, with 56% occurring only once. CDR1 KGHSH and CDR2 LQKENI come from the germline V gene. With 5 bases removed from V and 2 bases from J, the gap between germline ends came to 12 bases. CDR3 length equals 14 residues. Notes on this clonotype: Its specificity is not known.

The chain combines TRBV18 with TRBJ1-1; D may be TRBD1 (5 bases). This receptor was identified in a middle-aged man in good health. Sequences were obtained from blood. For the CDR3, the DNA is TGTGCCAGCTCAGCCCGACAGATTAACACTGAAGCTTTCTTT. Residues: CASSARQINTEAFF.